This TCR beta chain appears in the sequencing data of a study of T cell repertoires in cytomegalovirus infection (dated by TCRdb to the late 2010s). Regarding the research as a whole: Donor HLA type was relevant to the analysis, because carriage of CMV infection together with the matching HLA type was indicated by public TCR beta signatures. Study-wide findings and limitations: The ex vivo response was dominated by HLA-C-restricted CMV-specific TCR beta clonotypes, which also provided the single most frequent clonotype in two of eight donors. In both this cohort and an independent cohort of 352 donors, the cumulative frequency of public TCR beta family members distinguished carriers of CMV infection plus the relevant HLA type.

The sample was run on an Illumina HiSeq 1500. TCRdb reworked the public reads: Q25 trimming with fastp, MiXCR clone assembly, productive beta chains retained. Every entry covers one CDR3 protein and lists the most common genes and DNA from its rows. For this sample the table gives about 490,000 distinct CDR3 sequences, of which around 27% were detected only once. The ten top clones hold around 14% of the sample. To note about this clonotype: It has no known antigen specificity. Base qualities are missing; no much larger clone stands one base away.

Taken from cysteine to phenylalanine, the CDR3 has 13 residues. The sequence is cut down to CDR3 DNA, 39 bases in frame from base 1. V was cut back by 2 bases and J by 5 bases, leaving a gap of 9 bases between them. The germline V gene yields LGHNT for CDR1 and FRNRAP for CDR2. This TCR was recovered from a human donor in good health (CMV status not recorded). Some clones in this sample may be carry-over from other donors' samples. The V gene is TRBV12-5 and the J gene is TRBJ1-1; D gene: possibly TRBD1, on 6 matching bases. Source material: PBMCs. The encoded CDR3 is CASGLQGRTEAFF. The nucleotide sequence reads as follows: TGTGCTAGTGGTTTGCAGGGGAGGACTGAAGCTTTCTTT.